Listed here are 9 T cell receptor beta chains from one sample, sequenced in a study of blood T cell repertoires in COVID-19 (dated by TCRdb to 2020 to 2021). Library generation was performed with the immunoSEQ multiplex PCR assay. Entries here come from immuneACCESS through TCRdb and include only in-frame sequences with V and J called. Some clones fail to appear in such tables; in the studies checked, an unresolved V gene covers under half of the shortfall, and the cause of the remainder is unknown. The sample yields around 130,000 clones; 82% were counted once. In total, the top ten clones hold about 4.2% of the sample. Sequencing input: peripheral blood. The source of these receptors is an older woman with acute or convalescent COVID-19.

The genes are TRBV7-6 and TRBJ1-2; D perhaps matches TRBD1 (6 bases). The CDR3 loop spans 16 amino acids. Germline CDR1 SGHVS, CDR2 FNYEAQ. V lost 1 base to trimming and J lost 4 bases, with 16 bases between them. The CDR3 here is CASSLGPRGGAYGYTF. The CDR3 coding sequence is TGTGCCAGCAGCTTAGGTCCCAGGGGTGGCGCCTATGGCTACACCTTC. Full variable domain (remainder filled in from reference TRBV7-6 and TRBJ1-2): GAGVSQSPRYKVTKRGQDVALRCDPISGHVSLYWYRQALGQGPEFLTYFNYEAQQDKSGLPNDRFSAERPEGSISTLTIQRTEQRDSAMYRCASSLGPRGGAYGYTFGSGTRLTVV.

This rearrangement joins TRBV4-2 to TRBJ2-2; D might be TRBD2 (5 bases). V lost 0 bases and J lost 0, with 11 bases in between. The CDR3 consists of 17 residues. Germline assignment: CDR1 LGHNA and CDR2 YNFKEQ. The CDR3 loop is CASSQDDSASNTGELFF. The DNA of the CDR3 is TGTGCCAGCAGCCAAGATGATAGCGCTTCGAACACCGGGGAGCTGTTTTTT.

This sequence joins TRBV19 and TRBJ2-2; 8 bases fit TRBD1. V gave up 10 bases and J gave up 7 bases; unmatched junction bases: 17. This CDR3 region has 16 residues. Germline V gene data show CDR1 as LNHDA and CDR2 as SQIVND (reference sequence). CDR3 loop: CATQGQGATRVGELFF. As DNA, the CDR3 is TGTGCCACTCAGGGGCAGGGGGCTACTCGGGTCGGGGAGCTGTTTTTT.

The chain uses TRBV18 and TRBJ1-1; TRBD1 aligns across 7 bases. CDR3 length: 14 amino acids. Trimming at V came to 5 bases and at J to 2 bases, leaving 5 bases not matched to a gene. CDR1 and CDR2 from the germline V gene are KGHSH and LQKENI. The CDR3 sequence: CASSGRQGNTEAFF. In DNA form, the CDR3 reads TGTGCCAGCTCAGGACGACAGGGTAACACTGAAGCTTTCTTT. The whole variable domain, remainder taken from reference TRBV18 and TRBJ1-1, is NAGVMQNPRHLVRRRGQEARLRCSPMKGHSHVYWYRQLPEEGLKFMVYLQKENIIDESGMPKERFSAEFPKEGPSILRIQQVVRGDSAAYFCASSGRQGNTEAFFGQGTRLTVV.

V usage is TRBV5-6 and J usage is TRBJ1-2; TRBD1 is a possible D gene (6 bases). This CDR3 is built from 16 residues. CDR1 is SGHDT and CDR2 is YYEEEE in the germline V gene. V gave up 6 bases and J gave up 8 bases, with 26 bases separating them. The CDR3 DNA follows: TGTGCCAGCAATCGTCTAGCCTGGGGCAGGGGAGACGGCTACACCTTC. Amino acids: CASNRLAWGRGDGYTF.

V and J are TRBV5-1 and TRBJ1-4; D is possibly TRBD1 (5 bases). The CDR3 spans 13 residues. V lost 6 bases, J lost 0 bases, and 6 bases lay in between. Per the germline V gene, CDR1 is SGHRS and CDR2 is YFSETQ. The CDR3 loop reads CASTTATNEKLFF. CDR3 bases: TGCGCCAGCACGACAGCAACTAATGAAAAACTGTTTTTT.

This rearrangement joins TRBV7-9 to TRBJ1-2; no reliable D call. With 1 base removed from V and 4 bases from J, the gap between germline ends came to 13 bases. The CDR3 runs 15 residues. The germline gives CDR1 SEHNR, CDR2 FQNEAQ (reference sequence). DNA of the CDR3: TGTGCCAGCAGCTTAGGGGTCCCCCGAGGCTATGGCTACACCTTC. Amino acids: CASSLGVPRGYGYTF. The full variable domain, completed using reference TRBV7-9 and TRBJ1-2, is DTGVSQNPRHKITKRGQNVTFRCDPISEHNRLYWYRQTLGQGPEFLTYFQNEAQLEKSRLLSDRFSAERPKGSFSTLEIQRTEQGDSAMYLCASSLGVPRGYGYTFGSGTRLTVV.

The chain carries TRBV6-2 or TRBV6-3 and TRBJ1-2, with TRBD1 matching 10 bases. V dropped 6 bases and J dropped 4; count of bases not matched to a gene: 17. This CDR3 region has 18 residues. Germline V gene lookup returns CDR1 MNHEY and CDR2 SVGEGT. The CDR3 DNA sequence: TGTGCCAGCAGCCCTGAAGTAGACAGGGGGCGGAACAGCTATGGCTACACCTTC. Its translation: CASSPEVDRGRNSYGYTF.

V usage is TRBV9 and J usage is TRBJ2-1; D ambiguous. This CDR3 has 15 amino acids. V was cut by 0 bases and J by 2 bases, with 9 bases left in between. CDR1 and CDR2 from the germline V gene are SGDLS and YYNGEE. In DNA, the CDR3 is TGTGCCAGCAGCGTAGCGCACGCGACCTACAATGAGCAGTTCTTC. This encodes CASSVAHATYNEQFF.